Listed below are T cell receptor beta chains from one sample, sequenced in a study of blood T cell repertoires in COVID-19. The method was immunoSEQ multiplex PCR; TCRdb's version includes in-frame clones alone and lacks a portion of them. Of 65,000 to 80,000 clones listed, about 88% were seen once; the top ten hold roughly 9.1%. The sample taken for sequencing was peripheral blood. All receptors come from a human donor in a cohort sampled during active COVID-19. Both conserved end residues are part of each CDR3. The D gene is left open where the match is weak. Not all rows give a size; the values are once, few, many and, for expanded clones, a class.

abundance	d_gene	v_gene	j_gene	CDR3aa	CDR3nt
NA	TRBD2	TRBV19	TRBJ2-2	CASSIEGGLAITGELFF	TGTGCCAGTAGTATAGAGGGGGGGTTAGCGATTACCGGGGAGCTGTTTTTT
few	NA	TRBV11-3	TRBJ2-3	CASSLAASGTDTQYF	TGTGCCAGCAGCTTAGCGGCTAGCGGCACAGATACGCAGTATTTT
NA	NA	TRBV9	TRBJ2-1	CASSVGGSNEQFF	TGTGCCAGCAGCGTAGGAGGGTCCAATGAGCAGTTCTTC
NA	NA	TRBV6-6	TRBJ1-2	CASSPRGGALYYGYTF	TGTGCCAGCAGCCCCCGCGGGGGCGCGTTGTACTATGGCTACACCTTC
NA	NA	TRBV5-1	TRBJ1-6	CASSLGAGTNSPLHF	TGCGCCAGCAGCTTGGGTGCAGGAACCAATTCACCCCTCCACTTT
NA	NA	TRBV28	TRBJ2-1	CASSLRRSSYNEQFF	TGTGCCAGCAGTTTAAGGCGGAGCTCCTACAATGAGCAGTTCTTC
NA	TRBD2	TRBV10-3	TRBJ2-1	CAIRYGTSGHNEQFF	TGTGCCATCAGATACGGGACTAGCGGACACAATGAGCAGTTCTTC
once	TRBD2	TRBV7-2	TRBJ2-7	CASSLDVQTSVYEQYF	TGTGCCAGCAGCTTAGATGTTCAGACTAGCGTTTACGAGCAGTACTTC
few	NA	TRBV5-3	TRBJ2-1	CARSSSYNEQFF	TGTGCCAGAAGTTCGTCCTACAATGAGCAGTTCTTC
NA	TRBD2	TRBV10-3	TRBJ2-1	CAISAERESVEQFF	TGTGCCATCAGTGCGGAGCGGGAGTCTGTTGAGCAGTTCTTC
NA	TRBD1	TRBV5-1	TRBJ2-5	CASKGQGLQTQYF	TGCGCCAGCAAGGGACAGGGTCTGCAGACCCAGTACTTC
once	TRBD1	TRBV18	TRBJ2-7	CASSPGVGTAYF	TGTGCCAGCTCACCCGGAGTAGGGACAGCGTACTTC
NA	TRBD1	TRBV10-3	TRBJ1-3	CAISELGQVSGNTIYF	TGTGCCATCAGTGAGCTGGGACAGGTCTCTGGAAACACCATATATTTT
NA	TRBD2	TRBV11-2	TRBJ2-1	CASSSTSVEQFF	TGTGCCAGCAGCTCGACTAGCGTTGAGCAGTTCTTC
NA	TRBD2	TRBV7-9	TRBJ2-1	CASSLGATSGPDNEQFF	TGTGCCAGCAGCTTAGGTGCGACTAGCGGCCCTGACAATGAGCAGTTCTTC
NA	NA	TRBV7-9	TRBJ2-7	CASSFSPGPLYEQYF	TGTGCCAGCAGCTTCTCCCCAGGGCCCCTCTACGAGCAGTACTTC
NA	TRBD2	TRBV27	TRBJ2-2	CASGWLAGSNTGELFF	TGTGCCAGTGGTTGGCTAGCGGGATCGAACACCGGGGAGCTGTTTTTT